This T cell receptor beta chain was obtained from a study of post-analysis software for immune sequencing data. Study results and caveats: Patients had higher frequencies than controls of about five TRBV segments, including TRBV5-6, TRBV5-1 and TRBV20-1.

Incorporated into the TCR beta cDNA libraries were unique molecular identifiers, which served to reduce PCR and sequencing biases. MiXCR was run by TCRdb on the PCR reads, yielding one entry per CDR3 protein. This repertoire shows roughly 160,000 distinct CDR3 sequences, roughly 40% found once; its top ten account for roughly 28%. Regarding this clonotype: What it recognizes is unknown.

Germline V lookup: CDR1 SGHRS, CDR2 YFSETQ. The CDR3 runs to 13 residues. V lost 4 bases and J lost 4, with 12 bases in between. The sequence derives from a girl aged 5-17 years with multiple sclerosis. This sample comprised blood, obtained after autologous hematopoietic stem cell transplantation. The rearrangement uses TRBV5-1 and TRBJ2-7, with TRBD2 as a possible D gene (6 bases). The CDR3 region is CASSGGTSYEQYF. In nucleotides, the CDR3 is TGCGCCAGCAGCGGCGGGACTTCATACGAGCAGTACTTC.